These 11 T cell receptor beta chains were all obtained from the same sample, sequenced in a study of blood T cell repertoires in COVID-19. The data were produced by immunoSEQ multiplex PCR, yet TCRdb's version contains in-frame clones alone and is incomplete. The sample yields a few hundred thousand clones, nearly 90% seen once. The sample taken for sequencing was peripheral blood. The receptors were sampled from a woman in her sixties or seventies with COVID-19, enrolled during active disease.

The V call is TRBV9, the J call TRBJ2-1; 10 bases align to TRBD1. The germline gives CDR1 SGDLS, CDR2 YYNGEE. The V segment lost 0 bases and the J segment 8 bases; nucleotides outside the gene matches: 8. The CDR3 extends over 16 amino acids. The CDR3 nucleotides read TGTGCCAGCAGCGTAGATCCGGGACAGGGGCCCCATGAGCAGTTCTTC. Translating it yields CASSVDPGQGPHEQFF. Full variable domain (rest looked up from reference TRBV9 and TRBJ2-1): DSGVTQTPKHLITATGQRVTLRCSPRSGDLSVYWYQQSLDQGLQFLIQYYNGEERAKGNILERFSAQQFPDLHSELNLSSLELGDSALYFCASSVDPGQGPHEQFFGPGTRLTVL.

This clone was detected once. The chain employs TRBV7-3 and TRBJ2-1; TRBD1 agrees at 9 bases. From germline, CDR1 is SGHTA and CDR2 FQGTGA. J was trimmed by 9 bases and V by 5 bases; bases with no gene match: 11. This CDR3 has 15 amino acids. The CDR3 region has the DNA TGTGCCAGCAGCGACCGGACAGGGGTGGTAGCTGAGCAGTTCTTC. Translating gives CASSDRTGVVAEQFF.

The chain employs TRBV14 and TRBJ2-3, with 9 bases aligning to TRBD2. Trimming took 5 bases from V and 1 from J; bases not matched to a gene: 7. This CDR3 is built from 16 residues. Germline V gene data show CDR1 as SGHDN and CDR2 as FVKESK. CDR3 DNA sequence: TGTGCCAGCAGCGTCAGAAGCGGGGGGCGCACAGATACGCAGTATTTT. Translated: CASSVRSGGRTDTQYF.

V is TRBV7-2 and J is TRBJ1-2; 8 bases line up with TRBD1. The CDR3 is made up of 15 amino acids. With 5 bases clipped from V and 3 bases from J, the junction kept 8 bases outside the gene matches. Germline CDR1 is SGHTA and CDR2 is FQGNSA. CDR3 sequence: CASSPSTGADYGYTF. Here the CDR3 DNA reads TGTGCCAGCAGCCCATCGACAGGGGCCGACTATGGCTACACCTTC.

The CDR3 loop is CASSLEAGASNQPQHF. The CDR3 coding sequence is TGCGCCAGCAGCTTGGAGGCGGGGGCGAGCAATCAGCCCCAGCATTTT. The chain is built from TRBV5-1 and TRBJ1-5; D might be TRBD1 (6 bases). Trimming pared 0 bases from V and 1 base from J, leaving 11 bases between. Germline-derived CDR1 and CDR2 are SGHRS and YFSETQ. This CDR3 contains 16 residues. Using reference TRBV5-1 and TRBJ1-5 for the parts outside the CDR3, the full variable domain is KAGVTQTPRYLIKTRGQQVTLSCSPISGHRSVSWYQQTPGQGLQFLFEYFSETQRNKGNFPGRFSGRQFSNSRSEMNVSTLELGDSALYLCASSLEAGASNQPQHFGDGTRLSIL.

V is TRBV4-2 and J is TRBJ2-6, with TRBD2 matching 9 bases. The CDR3 is 17 amino acids. From germline, CDR1 is LGHNA and CDR2 YNFKEQ. The ends lost 0 bases at V and 3 bases at J; junction bases unmatched: 3. The CDR3 nucleotides are TGTGCCAGCAGCCAAGAAGGTAGCGGGGGTGGGGCCAACGTCCTGACTTTC. Its protein is CASSQEGSGGGANVLTF.

V is TRBV25-1 and J is TRBJ1-1; a possible D gene is TRBD1 (6 bases). CDR1 MGHDK and CDR2 SYGVNS come from the germline V gene. V shed 6 bases and J shed 5 bases, with 22 bases lying between them. The CDR3 runs 16 residues. As DNA, the CDR3 is TGTGCCAGCAGGCCCGGGATTTCGGGGGGCCGGACTGAAGCTTTCTTT. It translates to CASRPGISGGRTEAFF. Drawing the rest from reference TRBV25-1 and TRBJ1-1, the complete variable domain is EADIYQTPRYLVIGTGKKITLECSQTMGHDKMYWYQQDPGMELHLIHYSYGVNSTEKGDLSSESTVSRIRTEHFPLTLESARPSHTSQYLCASRPGISGGRTEAFFGQGTRLTVV.

V usage is TRBV19 and J usage is TRBJ1-2; perhaps TRBD1 as D (5 bases). This CDR3 is built from 16 residues. The germline gives CDR1 LNHDA, CDR2 SQIVND (reference sequence). Trimming cost V 6 bases and J 0 bases, with 17 bases left between them. In DNA, the CDR3 is TGTGCCAGTAGCCCCCAGTTGGAGGGACCTAACTATGGCTACACCTTC. This codes for CASSPQLEGPNYGYTF.

The chain joins TRBV5-1 to TRBJ2-1, with 12 bases aligning to TRBD2. Germline lookup yields CDR1 SGHRS and CDR2 YFSETQ. V was clipped by 0 bases and J by 7 bases; unmatched bases: 8. The CDR3 sequence is 17 residues long. The CDR3 nucleotides are TGCGCCAGCAGCTTGGCCCTAGCGGGGGGGCGCGGAAATGAGCAGTTCTTC. This translates into CASSLALAGGRGNEQFF.

This chain connects TRBV18 to TRBJ1-2, with 8 bases lining up with TRBD1. Trimming removed 3 bases from V and 0 bases from J; junction bases left unmatched: 6. The CDR3 is made up of 16 amino acids. Germline CDR1 reads KGHSH; CDR2 reads LQKENI. The CDR3 DNA reads TGTGCCAGCTCACCGAACAGGGGGTATTCTAACTATGGCTACACCTTC. This encodes CASSPNRGYSNYGYTF.

The genes are TRBV5-1 and TRBJ2-7, with 10 bases fitting TRBD1. CDR3 length: 14 amino acids. Germline V gives CDR1 SGHRS, CDR2 YFSETQ. V lost 2 bases, J lost 5 bases, and 4 bases stayed unmatched. CDR3 amino acids: CASSFDRGRNEQYF. CDR3 nucleotide sequence: TGCGCCAGCAGCTTCGACAGGGGGCGGAACGAGCAGTACTTC. Supplemented by reference TRBV5-1 and TRBJ2-7, the full variable domain reads KAGVTQTPRYLIKTRGQQVTLSCSPISGHRSVSWYQQTPGQGLQFLFEYFSETQRNKGNFPGRFSGRQFSNSRSEMNVSTLELGDSALYLCASSFDRGRNEQYFGPGTRLTVT.